This T cell receptor (beta chain) was captured by sequencing in a study of blood T cells in healthy people across ages. This CDR3 is 17 amino acids long. Trimming stripped 6 bases from V and 6 bases from J, with 23 bases between. Germline lookup yields CDR1 KGHSY and CDR2 FQNENV. As for this clonotype: Its antigen remains unidentified.

Study findings and constraints: The study found TCR beta diversity correlated strongly with naive T cell percentage.

A J-beta primer mix and a sample-barcoded 5' primer were used in a second PCR of roughly 6 to 11 cycles. Every cDNA molecule bore a tag from a template-switch adaptor containing 12 random nucleotides. One entry per CDR3 protein, called by TCRdb with MiXCR from the 5' RACE reads. Of about a million distinct CDR3 sequences listed, roughly two fifths are singletons. The sample was blood. The chain joins TRBV16 to TRBJ1-4; D unclear. The receptor comes from a man younger than 30 in good health. CDR3: CASRLTIPGPLDEKLFF. The CDR3, as DNA: TGTGCCAGCAGACTCACAATTCCGGGCCCCCTTGATGAAAAACTGTTTTTT.